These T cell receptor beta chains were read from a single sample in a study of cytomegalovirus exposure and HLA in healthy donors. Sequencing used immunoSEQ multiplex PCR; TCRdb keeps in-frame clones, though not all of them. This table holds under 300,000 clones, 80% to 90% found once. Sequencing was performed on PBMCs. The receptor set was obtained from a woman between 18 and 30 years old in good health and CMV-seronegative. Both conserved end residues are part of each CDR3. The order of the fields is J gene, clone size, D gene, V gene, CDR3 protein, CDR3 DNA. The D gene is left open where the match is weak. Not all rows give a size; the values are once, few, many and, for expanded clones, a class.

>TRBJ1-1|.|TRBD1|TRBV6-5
CASSYFRGRTEAFF
TGTGCCAGCAGTTACTTCAGGGGGCGGACTGAAGCTTTCTTT
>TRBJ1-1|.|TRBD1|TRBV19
CASSDRGTEAFF
TGTGCCAGTAGTGACAGGGGGACTGAAGCTTTCTTT
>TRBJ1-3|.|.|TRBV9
CASSEGTTGNTIYF
TGTGCCAGCAGCGAGGGGACAACTGGAAACACCATATATTTT
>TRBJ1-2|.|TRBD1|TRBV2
CASSEAPRGQGYTF
TGTGCCAGCAGTGAAGCGCCTAGGGGGCAGGGCTACACCTTC
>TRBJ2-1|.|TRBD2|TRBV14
CASSPGVTSRNEQFF
TGTGCCAGCAGCCCTGGCGTGACTAGCCGTAATGAGCAGTTCTTC
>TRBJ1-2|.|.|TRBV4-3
CASSQDSTSGGYTF
TGCGCCAGCAGCCAAGATAGCACATCCGGTGGCTACACCTTC
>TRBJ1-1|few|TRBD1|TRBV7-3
CASSPTGSREAFF
TGTGCCAGCAGCCCGACAGGGTCTCGTGAAGCTTTCTTT
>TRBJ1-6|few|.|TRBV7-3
CASSGRGGDNSPLHF
TGTGCCAGCAGCGGACGCGGAGGGGATAATTCACCCCTCCACTTT
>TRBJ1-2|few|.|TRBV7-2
CASSLTAGNYGYTF
TGTGCCAGCAGCTTAACCGCGGGCAACTATGGCTACACCTTC
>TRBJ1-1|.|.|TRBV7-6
CASSLEGVPRGNTEAFF
TGTGCCAGCAGCTTAGAGGGGGTCCCGAGGGGGAACACTGAAGCTTTCTTT
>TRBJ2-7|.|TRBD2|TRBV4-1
CASSVRTSGGESYEQYF
TGCGCCAGCAGCGTTCGGACTAGCGGGGGCGAATCCTACGAGCAGTACTTC
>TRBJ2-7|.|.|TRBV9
CASSPFGTPANEQYF
TGTGCCAGCAGCCCCTTCGGGACTCCTGCCAACGAGCAGTACTTC
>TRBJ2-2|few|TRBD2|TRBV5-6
CASSPGRAGELFF
TGTGCCAGCAGCCCGGGGAGGGCCGGGGAGCTGTTTTTT
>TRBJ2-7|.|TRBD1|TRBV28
CASRTSGTGHYEQYF
TGTGCCAGCAGAACGTCCGGGACAGGGCACTACGAGCAGTACTTC
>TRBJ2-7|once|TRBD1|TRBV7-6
CASSAIDRDWEQYF
TGTGCCAGCAGCGCAATCGACAGGGATTGGGAGCAGTACTTC
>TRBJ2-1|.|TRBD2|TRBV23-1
CASSQPCASGNYNEQFF
TGCGCCAGCAGTCAACCGTGTGCTAGCGGAAACTACAATGAGCAGTTCTTC
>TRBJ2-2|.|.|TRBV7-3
CASSLTWRTGELFF
TGTGCCAGCAGCTTAACGTGGAGAACCGGGGAGCTGTTTTTT
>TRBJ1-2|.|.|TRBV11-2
CASSSRPGSNYGYTF
TGTGCCAGCAGCTCAAGACCAGGGTCGAACTATGGCTACACCTTC
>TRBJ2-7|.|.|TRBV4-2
CASSQDRETETAWEQYF
TGTGCCAGCAGCCAAGATCGGGAGACAGAGACCGCCTGGGAGCAGTACTTC
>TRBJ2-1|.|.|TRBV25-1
CASSRVEQFF
TGTGCCAGCAGCCGGGTTGAGCAGTTCTTC
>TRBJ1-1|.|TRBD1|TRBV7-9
CASSLAPQGAGTEAFF
TGTGCCAGCAGCTTAGCGCCACAGGGGGCAGGCACTGAAGCTTTCTTT
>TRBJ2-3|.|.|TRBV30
CACDRNTDTQYF
TGTGCCTGTGACAGGAATACAGATACGCAGTATTTT
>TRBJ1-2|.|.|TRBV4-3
CASSQDNGGYGYTF
TGCGCCAGCAGCCAAGATAACGGGGGCTATGGCTACACCTTC
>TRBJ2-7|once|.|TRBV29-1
CSVVTQGREQYF
TGCAGCGTTGTGACCCAGGGTCGCGAGCAGTACTTC
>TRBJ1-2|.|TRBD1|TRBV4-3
CASSPYHKGAGYGYTF
TGCGCCAGCAGCCCATACCATAAGGGGGCCGGCTATGGCTACACCTTC
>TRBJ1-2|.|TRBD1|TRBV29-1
CSAWDRGLGGYTF
TGCAGCGCCTGGGACAGGGGTCTTGGTGGCTACACCTTC
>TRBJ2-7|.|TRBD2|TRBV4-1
CASSQEGTSGSYEQYF
TGCGCCAGCAGCCAAGAAGGGACTAGCGGATCCTACGAGCAGTACTTC
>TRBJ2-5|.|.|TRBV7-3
CASSYGSGETQYF
TGTGCCAGCAGCTACGGTTCGGGAGAGACCCAGTACTTC
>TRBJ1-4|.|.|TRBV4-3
CASSQEGRLRGWDEKLFF
TGCGCCAGCAGCCAAGAAGGACGGTTAAGGGGTTGGGATGAAAAACTGTTTTTT
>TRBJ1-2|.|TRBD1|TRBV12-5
CASDTQTGFGGYTF
TGTGCTAGCGACACGCAGACAGGGTTTGGCGGCTACACCTTC
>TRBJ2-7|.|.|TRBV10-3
CAISEGTGFFYEQYF
TGTGCCATCAGTGAGGGCACAGGGTTTTTCTACGAGCAGTACTTC
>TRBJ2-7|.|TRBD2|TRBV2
CASRERLAGVVVYEQYF
TGTGCCAGCAGGGAAAGGCTAGCGGGAGTAGTAGTCTACGAGCAGTACTTC
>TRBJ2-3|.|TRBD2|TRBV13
CASSSGLAGVSRVADTQYF
TGTGCCAGCAGCTCGGGACTAGCGGGGGTCTCGCGGGTCGCAGATACGCAGTATTTT
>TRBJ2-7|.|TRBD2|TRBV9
CASSVEGSGSYEQYF
TGTGCCAGCAGCGTAGAGGGTAGCGGGAGTTACGAGCAGTACTTC
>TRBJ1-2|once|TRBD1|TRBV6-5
CASSYRGLGYGYTF
TGTGCCAGCAGTTACAGGGGGCTAGGCTATGGCTACACCTTC
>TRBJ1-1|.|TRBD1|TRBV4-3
CASSQDRRGRLTEAFF
TGCGCCAGCAGCCAAGACCGCAGGGGGCGGCTCACTGAAGCTTTCTTT
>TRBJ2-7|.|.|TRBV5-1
CASSFTRGSSYEQYF
TGCGCCAGCAGCTTTACAAGGGGCTCCTCCTACGAGCAGTACTTC
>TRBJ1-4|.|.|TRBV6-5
CASSYSGGVGEKLFF
TGTGCCAGCAGTTACTCGGGGGGGGTTGGAGAAAAACTGTTTTTT
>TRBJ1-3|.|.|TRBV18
CASSLDSTGNTIYF
TGTGCCAGCTCACTGGACAGCACTGGAAACACCATATATTTT
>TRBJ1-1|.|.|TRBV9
CASSVGNPGGSTEAFF
TGTGCCAGCAGCGTAGGGAACCCGGGGGGAAGCACTGAAGCTTTCTTT
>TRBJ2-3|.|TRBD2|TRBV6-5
CASRESGGRSDTQYF
TGTGCCAGCAGGGAGAGCGGGGGAAGATCAGATACGCAGTATTTT
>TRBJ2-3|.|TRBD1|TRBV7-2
CASSLELQGGDTQYF
TGTGCCAGCAGCTTAGAGCTACAGGGGGGAGATACGCAGTATTTT
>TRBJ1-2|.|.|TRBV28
CASTSPLGGEDGYTF
TGTGCCAGCACTTCGCCGTTGGGAGGGGAGGATGGCTACACCTTC